Below, 6 T cell receptor beta chains from the same sample are listed, as sequenced in a study of T cell changes during pregnancy in multiple sclerosis. Sequencing was performed with immunoSEQ multiplex PCR; in TCRdb, only in-frame clones are kept and a portion is missing. The top ten hold roughly 0.58% of the sample, which has roughly 42,000 clones, 70% to 90% seen once. Sequencing was performed on CD4+ T cells from peripheral blood mononuclear cells, taken in the first trimester of pregnancy. These receptors were obtained from a female donor with multiple sclerosis, enrolled in a pregnancy study.

The rearrangement joins TRBV5-7 to TRBJ1-5, with 10 nucleotides matching TRBD1. TRBV5-7 carries the ORF label, with uncertain function. The CDR3 covers 15 residues. The trim removed 4 bases at V and 2 bases at J, leaving 3 bases unmatched. The CDR3 sequence is CASSVGTGGNQPQHF. For the CDR3, the DNA is TGTGCCAGCAGCGTGGGGACAGGGGGCAATCAGCCCCAGCATTTT.

The chain employs TRBV6-1 and TRBJ2-5; 8 bases fit TRBD1. There are 14 residues in the CDR3. The trim removed 5 bases at V and 5 bases at J, leaving 7 bases unmatched. Germline CDR1 reads MNHNS; CDR2 reads SASEGT. CDR3 amino acids: CASSRTGSGETQYF. The CDR3 DNA follows: TGTGCCAGCAGTCGGACAGGGTCAGGGGAGACCCAGTACTTC.

The rearrangement links TRBV7-3 to TRBJ2-7, with 8 bases that match TRBD1. Trimming cost V 4 bases and J 5 bases; bases outside gene matches: 4. Germline loops: CDR1 SGHTA, CDR2 FQGTGA. The CDR3 has 13 amino acids. DNA of the CDR3: TGTGCCAGCAGCTCCCAGGGGGCGGACGAGCAGTACTTC. Translation gives CASSSQGADEQYF.

This clone occurred a few times. Written as DNA, the CDR3 is TGTGCCAGCAGTTCGTGGGCGGGTGGCTATGGCTACACCTTC. Its translation is CASSSWAGGYGYTF. This chain connects TRBV27 to TRBJ1-2; no reliable D call. Germline loops: CDR1 MNHEY, CDR2 SMNVEV (reference sequence). V gave up 4 bases and J gave up 4 bases, with 13 bases separating them. This CDR3 is 14 amino acids long.

This chain links TRBV4-2 with TRBJ2-5, with D maybe TRBD2 (5 bases). Deletions cut 3 bases from V and 2 bases from J, with 19 bases between. The germline gives CDR1 LGHNA, CDR2 YNFKEQ. The CDR3 sequence is 17 residues long. The CDR3 DNA reads TGTGCCAGCAGCCATTCCCGGACTTATAGCGATCAAGAGACCCAGTACTTC. Its translation: CASSHSRTYSDQETQYF.

The rearrangement joins TRBV19 to TRBJ1-1, with a tentative D call TRBD1 (5 bases). Germline V gives CDR1 LNHDA, CDR2 SQIVND (reference sequence). Trimming pared 6 bases from V and 8 bases from J, leaving 10 bases between. The CDR3 is 11 amino acids. DNA of the CDR3: TGTGCCAGTAGAACTAAGGGGGAAGCTTTCTTT. This encodes CASRTKGEAFF.